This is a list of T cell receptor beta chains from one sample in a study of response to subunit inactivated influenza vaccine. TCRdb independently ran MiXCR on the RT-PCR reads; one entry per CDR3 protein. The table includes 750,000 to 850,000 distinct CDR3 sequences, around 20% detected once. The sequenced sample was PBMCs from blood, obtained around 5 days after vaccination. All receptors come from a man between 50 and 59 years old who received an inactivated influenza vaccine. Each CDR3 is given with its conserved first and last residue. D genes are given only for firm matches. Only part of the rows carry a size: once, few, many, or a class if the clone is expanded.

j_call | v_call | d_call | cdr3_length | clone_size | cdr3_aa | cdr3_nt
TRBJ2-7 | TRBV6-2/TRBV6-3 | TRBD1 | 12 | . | CASSYSTGAPYF | TGTGCCAGCAGTTACTCGACAGGGGCTCCGTACTTC
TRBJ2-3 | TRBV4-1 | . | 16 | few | CASSQSQGQGGDTQYF | TGCGCCAGCAGCCAAAGCCAAGGGCAGGGGGGAGATACGCAGTATTTT
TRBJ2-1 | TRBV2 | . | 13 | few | CASLKIRDNEQFF | TGTGCCAGTCTAAAGATCCGGGACAATGAGCAGTTCTTC
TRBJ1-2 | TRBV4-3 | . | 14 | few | CASSQDARGNGYTF | TGCGCCAGCAGCCAAGACGCCCGTGGGAATGGCTACACCTTC
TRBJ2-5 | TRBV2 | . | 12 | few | CASNSYKETQYF | TGTGCCAGCAATAGTTACAAAGAGACCCAGTACTTC
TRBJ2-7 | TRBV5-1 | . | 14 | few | CASSLDGRNYEQYF | TGCGCCAGCAGCTTGGATGGCAGAAACTACGAGCAGTACTTC
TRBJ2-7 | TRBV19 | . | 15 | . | CASSWGSEGFYEQYF | TGTGCCAGTAGCTGGGGCAGCGAGGGTTTCTACGAGCAGTACTTC
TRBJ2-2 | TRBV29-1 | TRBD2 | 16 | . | CSVEARTSGNTGELFF | TGCAGCGTTGAAGCCCGGACTAGCGGGAACACCGGGGAGCTGTTTTTT
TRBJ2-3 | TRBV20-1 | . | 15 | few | CSARDGSSSTDTQYF | TGCAGTGCTAGAGATGGCAGTTCTAGCACAGATACGCAGTATTTT
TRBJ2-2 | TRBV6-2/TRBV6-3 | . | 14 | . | CASAGASGSGELFF | TGTGCCAGCGCCGGGGCAAGTGGGTCCGGGGAGCTGTTTTTT
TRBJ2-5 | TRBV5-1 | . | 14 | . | CASSPGAYKETQYF | TGCGCCAGCAGCCCTGGGGCGTATAAAGAGACCCAGTACTTC
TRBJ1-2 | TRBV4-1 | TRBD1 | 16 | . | CASSQTPGQGNYGYTF | TGCGCCAGCAGCCAAACACCGGGACAGGGAAACTATGGCTACACCTTC
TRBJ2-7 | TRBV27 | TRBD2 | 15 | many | CASSPGGGDSYEQYF | TGTGCCAGCAGTCCCGGGGGGGGGGACTCCTACGAGCAGTACTTC
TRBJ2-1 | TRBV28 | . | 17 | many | CASSPSSVGLEDNEQFF | TGTGCCAGCAGCCCATCATCTGTCGGACTGGAGGACAATGAGCAGTTCTTC